A single sample is the source of the 26 T cell receptor beta chains below, sequenced in a study of blood T cell repertoires in COVID-19. This table comes from immunoSEQ multiplex PCR, and its TCRdb copy is limited to in-frame clones, with some not included. The sample contains roughly 500,000 clones, approximately 87% of which appear only once. The sequencing input was PBMCs or T cells enriched from blood (not recorded which). Every receptor here comes from a middle-aged woman who had recovered from COVID-19.

CDR3 sequence reads: CASSYSRRSGDTQYF. In DNA form, the CDR3 reads TGTGCCAGCAGTTACTCGCGTAGGAGCGGCGATACGCAGTATTTT. The chain couples TRBV6-5 to TRBJ2-3; a weak D match, TRBD2 (5 bases). Germline loops: CDR1 MNHEY, CDR2 SVGAGI. V was cut by 0 bases and J by 6 bases, with 13 bases left in between. CDR3 size: 15 residues.

The chain recombines TRBV6-2 or TRBV6-3 with TRBJ2-7, with a possible D match to TRBD1 (7 bases). This CDR3 is built from 17 residues. V lost 1 base to trimming and J lost 4 bases, with 20 bases between them. Germline CDR1 MNHEY, CDR2 SVGEGT. CDR3: CASSYFPGRDRWYEQYF. CDR3 nucleotide sequence: TGTGCCAGCAGTTACTTTCCGGGGCGGGACAGATGGTACGAGCAGTACTTC.

The genes are TRBV19 and TRBJ1-6, with 7 bases aligning to TRBD1. The V and J ends lost 3 bases and 4 bases, in that order; junction bases with no gene match: 9. Germline loops: CDR1 LNHDA, CDR2 SQIVND (reference sequence). The CDR3 has 17 residues. The CDR3 sequence is CASSMKSGTAYNSPLHF. DNA for the CDR3: TGTGCCAGTAGTATGAAGTCGGGGACAGCTTATAATTCACCCCTCCACTTT.

The genes are TRBV18 and TRBJ1-1; no firm D call. The CDR3 covers 13 residues. The ends were cut back, 4 bases at V and 7 bases at J, with 13 bases in the middle. CDR1 is KGHSH, CDR2 LQKENI, per germline. The CDR3, as DNA: TGTGCCAGCTCACAGAGGGAACGAGGTGAAGCTTTCTTT. This codes for CASSQRERGEAFF. The variable domain in full, completed from reference TRBV18 and TRBJ1-1, reads NAGVMQNPRHLVRRRGQEARLRCSPMKGHSHVYWYRQLPEEGLKFMVYLQKENIIDESGMPKERFSAEFPKEGPSILRIQQVVRGDSAAYFCASSQRERGEAFFGQGTRLTVV.

V gene TRBV7-9 combines with J gene TRBJ2-5; 9 nucleotides align to TRBD1. The J segment lost 4 bases and the V segment lost 5 bases, leaving 11 bases of the junction unmatched. This CDR3 is 16 amino acids long. CDR1 is SEHNR, CDR2 FQNEAQ, per germline (reference sequence). Here the CDR3 DNA reads TGTGCCAGCAGCCCAAGATTAACACAGGGGGCAGAGACCCAGTACTTC. The encoded protein is CASSPRLTQGAETQYF.

The J gene is TRBJ2-2, the V gene TRBV11-3; 9 nucleotides line up with TRBD1. The V gene end was trimmed by 5 bases and the J gene end by 3 bases; junction bases not matched to a gene: 4. The CDR3 totals 15 residues. CDR1 and CDR2 (germline): SGHNT, YENEEA. CDR3 sequence: CASSTGQGDTGELFF. Here the CDR3 DNA reads TGTGCCAGCAGCACGGGACAGGGAGACACCGGGGAGCTGTTTTTT.

Comment on this clone: This sample includes further DNA sequences coding for the same CDR3. V usage is TRBV29-1 and J usage is TRBJ1-5; tentatively, D is TRBD1 (6 bases). This CDR3 has 13 residues. V gave up 4 bases and J gave up 4 bases, with 11 bases separating them. The germline CDR1 and CDR2 sequences are SQVTM and ANQGSEA. The CDR3 nucleotides read TGCAGCGTTGGGAAGGGGGTAAATCAGCCCCAGCATTTT. Its translation: CSVGKGVNQPQHF. Full variable domain (outside the CDR3, taken from reference TRBV29-1 and TRBJ1-5): SAVISQKPSRDICQRGTSLTIQCQVDSQVTMMFWYRQQPGQSLTLIATANQGSEATYESGFVIDKFPISRPNLTFSTLTVSNMSPEDSSIYLCSVGKGVNQPQHFGDGTRLSIL.

V usage is TRBV5-4 and J usage is TRBJ2-2; TRBD2 is a possible D gene (8 bases). Germline V CDR1 and CDR2: SGHNT, YYREEE (reference sequence). Trimming cost V 4 bases and J 1 base, with 14 bases left between them. This CDR3 region has 16 residues. CDR3 region: CASSPGGTVNTGELFF. The CDR3 DNA reads TGTGCCAGCAGCCCGGGGGGGACAGTGAACACCGGGGAGCTGTTTTTT.

V gene TRBV2 combines with J gene TRBJ1-5, with D tentatively TRBD1 (5 bases). There are 17 residues in the CDR3. The ends were cut back, 2 bases at V and 3 bases at J, with 17 bases in the middle. Germline V lookup: CDR1 SNHLY, CDR2 FYNNEI. CDR3 sequence reads: CASSEWGREGFNQPQHF. CDR3 coding DNA: TGTGCCAGCAGTGAATGGGGCAGGGAAGGATTCAATCAGCCCCAGCATTTT.

The table lists this clone with a few counts. V gene TRBV4-3 combines with J gene TRBJ2-1, with D hard to call. V lost 0 bases, J lost 10 bases, and 10 bases lay in between. Germline loops: CDR1 LGHNA, CDR2 YSLEER. This CDR3 has 13 amino acids. In nucleotides, the CDR3 is TGCGCCAGCAGCCAAGATCGGCGAGGAGAGCAGTTCTTC. Its protein is CASSQDRRGEQFF.

The J gene is TRBJ1-3, the V gene TRBV10-3; 8 bases match TRBD1. In germline, CDR1 is ENHRY, CDR2 SYGVKD. This CDR3 has 14 amino acids. V lost 8 bases and J lost 0; bases outside the gene matches: 3. CDR3 loop: CAIDRGISGNTIYF. The CDR3, as DNA: TGTGCCATCGACAGGGGTATCTCTGGAAACACCATATATTTT.

This sequence joins TRBV7-2 and TRBJ1-3, with unresolved D. Trimming took 1 base from V and 1 from J, leaving 5 bases between them. This CDR3 contains 14 residues. Germline V lookup: CDR1 SGHTA, CDR2 FQGNSA. CDR3 nucleotides: TGTGCCAGCAGCTTAGAGAGGTCTGGAAACACCATATATTTT. This gives the protein CASSLERSGNTIYF. Based on the CDR3 plus reference TRBV7-2 and TRBJ1-3, the full variable domain is GAGVSQSPSNKVTEKGKDVELRCDPISGHTALYWYRQSLGQGLEFLIYFQGNSAPDKSGLPSDRFSAERTGGSVSTLTIQRTQQEDSAVYLCASSLERSGNTIYFGEGSWLTVV.

This clone occurred once. CDR3 residues: CASTIGTANTEAFF. The CDR3, as DNA: TGTGCCAGCACCATCGGGACAGCGAACACTGAAGCTTTCTTT. The chain is built from TRBV7-9 and TRBJ1-1, with TRBD1 matching 7 bases. CDR3 length: 14 amino acids. CDR1 SEHNR and CDR2 FQNEAQ come from the germline V gene (reference sequence). V was clipped by 7 bases and J by 1 base; unmatched bases: 6.

This chain uses TRBV18 with TRBJ1-4, with a tentative D call TRBD1 (5 bases). Trimming pared 2 bases from V and 3 bases from J, leaving 10 bases between. The CDR3 is 15 amino acids. CDR1 is KGHSH and CDR2 is LQKENI in the germline V gene. The DNA of the CDR3 is TGTGCCAGCTCACCATTCCAAGGGGCTAATGAAAAACTGTTTTTT. This sequence encodes CASSPFQGANEKLFF.

The V and J genes are TRBV18 and TRBJ2-5; TRBD1 matches 8 bases. The CDR3 spans 16 residues. J lost 7 bases, V lost 5 bases, and 15 bases had no gene match. Per germline, CDR1 KGHSH and CDR2 LQKENI. This chain's CDR3 is CASSSPTDRDAGTQYF. CDR3 nucleotides: TGTGCCAGCTCATCCCCCACGGACAGGGACGCCGGGACCCAGTACTTC.

This chain joins TRBV11-2 and TRBJ2-4; the match to TRBD2 covers 7 bases. The CDR3 spans 14 residues. The ends lost 1 base at V and 7 bases at J; junction bases unmatched: 4. Germline CDR1 reads SGHAT; CDR2 reads FQNNGV. CDR3 residues: CASSLAGGNNIQYF. The DNA of the CDR3 is TGTGCCAGCAGCTTAGCGGGAGGTAATAACATTCAGTACTTC.

This clone appeared once. This chain's CDR3 is CASSLIYGNNYGYTF. DNA of the CDR3: TGTGCCAGCAGCTTAATCTACGGGAACAACTATGGCTACACCTTC. This chain uses TRBV7-2 with TRBJ1-2, with unresolved D. The CDR3 consists of 15 residues. CDR1 SGHTA and CDR2 FQGNSA come from the germline V gene. Trimming cost V 2 bases and J 2 bases, with 12 bases left between them.

The J gene is TRBJ1-4, the V gene TRBV4-1, with 7 bases fitting TRBD1. The CDR3 totals 15 residues. The germline V gene encodes CDR1 MGHRA and CDR2 YSYEKL. The junction had 4 bases not matched to a gene; V was cut back by 0 bases and J by 6 bases. The CDR3 nucleotides read TGCGCCAGCAGCCAAGATGGACAGGTGGATGAAAAACTGTTTTTT. Translating gives CASSQDGQVDEKLFF.

The chain joins TRBV5-5 to TRBJ1-5; D is undetermined. The CDR3 covers 15 residues. Trimming left V 5 bases short and J 4 bases short, with 16 bases between. Germline V lookup: CDR1 SGHKS, CDR2 YYEKEE (reference sequence). CDR3 nucleotides: TGTGCCAGCAGTTTTGACGGACTTGGGAATCAGCCCCAGCATTTT. This encodes CASSFDGLGNQPQHF.

The chain is built from TRBV5-8 and TRBJ2-3; 8 nucleotides align to TRBD2. CDR3 length: 15 amino acids. Losses at the gene ends were 0 bases for V and 4 bases for J; bases not matched to a gene: 4. CDR1 is SGHTS, CDR2 YDEGEE, per germline. CDR3 region: CASSLVSGIPDTQYF. In nucleotides, the CDR3 is TGTGCCAGCAGCTTGGTTAGCGGGATACCAGATACGCAGTATTTT.

The chain couples TRBV10-2 to TRBJ2-5; D not resolved. Germline V gives CDR1 WSHSY, CDR2 SAAADI. V dropped 4 bases and J dropped 2 bases, with 8 bases sitting between them. The CDR3 has 13 residues. The CDR3 is CASSGSEQETQYF. The CDR3 DNA reads TGCGCCAGCAGTGGGAGTGAACAAGAGACCCAGTACTTC.

The chain combines TRBV5-5 with TRBJ2-7, with D tentatively TRBD2 (5 bases). This CDR3 region has 16 residues. The germline gives CDR1 SGHKS, CDR2 YYEKEE (reference sequence). The ends were cut back, 4 bases at V and 7 bases at J, with 24 bases in the middle. Written as DNA, the CDR3 is TGTGCCAGCAGCGGACTCGGTGGGCTGCCAACGGGGGAGCAGTACTTC. Translation: CASSGLGGLPTGEQYF.

The V gene is TRBV7-6, the J gene TRBJ1-2; D possibly corresponds to TRBD1 (5 bases). Germline V lookup: CDR1 SGHVS, CDR2 FNYEAQ. There are 17 residues in the CDR3. V lost 2 bases, J lost 0 bases, and 16 bases lay in between. The CDR3 region has the DNA TGTGCCAGCAGCTTATCGGGCAGGGCACCCCCTAACTATGGCTACACCTTC. It specifies CASSLSGRAPPNYGYTF.

V is TRBV7-9 and J is TRBJ2-7, with unresolved D. V was trimmed by 2 bases and J by 4 bases, leaving 12 bases between them. CDR1 SEHNR and CDR2 FQNEAQ come from the germline V gene (reference sequence). There are 14 residues in the CDR3. The CDR3 region has the DNA TGTGCCAGCAGCTTATTCCCGGAGAGTTACGAGCAGTACTTC. It yields the protein CASSLFPESYEQYF.

This clone was seen a few times. The genes are TRBV14 and TRBJ1-2; TRBD1 aligns across 8 bases. Germline lookup yields CDR1 SGHDN and CDR2 FVKESK. The V and J ends lost 3 bases and 7 bases, in that order; junction bases with no gene match: 10. This CDR3 comprises 15 residues. The DNA for the CDR3 is TGTGCCAGCAGCCAGACAGGGGTGGATTATGGTGGCTACACCTTC. Translation: CASSQTGVDYGGYTF.

The CDR3 spells CASSLAGGAYEQYF. CDR3 bases: TGTGCCAGCAGCTTAGCGGGAGGAGCCTACGAGCAGTACTTC. The rearrangement uses TRBV11-3 and TRBJ2-7; 7 bases agree with TRBD2. The CDR3 totals 14 residues. Germline V gives CDR1 SGHNT, CDR2 YENEEA. The V gene end was trimmed by 1 base and the J gene end by 2 bases; junction bases not matched to a gene: 2.